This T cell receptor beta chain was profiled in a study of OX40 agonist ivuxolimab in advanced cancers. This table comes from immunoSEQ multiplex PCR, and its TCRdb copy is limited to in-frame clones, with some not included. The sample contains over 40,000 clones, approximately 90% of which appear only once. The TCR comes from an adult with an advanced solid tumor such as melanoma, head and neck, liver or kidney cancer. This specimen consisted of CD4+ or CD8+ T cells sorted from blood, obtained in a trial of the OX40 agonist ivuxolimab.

The CDR3 DNA follows: TGCAGCGTTGAATGGCGGGTCACATACAATGAGCAGTTCTTC. It encodes CSVEWRVTYNEQFF. The V call is TRBV29-1, the J call TRBJ2-1, with D maybe TRBD2 (5 bases). Germline CDR1 and CDR2: SQVTM and ANQGSEA. Trimming removed 2 bases at V and 4 bases at J, with 12 bases between. This CDR3 is built from 14 residues.